The text below deals with one T cell receptor beta chain. Its specificity is unknown. This entry comes from a study of post-analysis software for immune sequencing data. Study-level points and caveats: Controls had lower frequencies than patients of about 5 TRBV segments, which included TRBV5-6, TRBV5-1 and TRBV20-1.

V gave up 8 bases and J gave up 5 bases; unmatched junction bases: 8. CDR1 and CDR2 (germline): SGHAT, FQNNGV. The CDR3 totals 14 residues. cDNA libraries for TCR beta contained unique molecular identifiers. From the PCR reads, TCRdb called clonotypes with MiXCR, one entry per CDR3 protein. The table has some 700,000 distinct CDR3 sequences, 59% seen once. The chain joins TRBV11-2 to TRBJ2-3; 9 nucleotides match TRBD2. The sequenced material came from blood. The sequence was obtained from a girl between 2 and 10 years old with multiple sclerosis. The CDR3 reads CASYKREEGDTQYF. CDR3 DNA: TGTGCCAGCTATAAGCGGGAGGAGGGAGATACGCAGTATTTT. Full variable domain (outside the CDR3, taken from reference TRBV11-2 and TRBJ2-3): EAGVAQSPRYKIIEKRQSVAFWCNPISGHATLYWYQQILGQGPKLLIQFQNNGVVDDSQLPKDRFSAERLKGVDSTLKIQPAKLEDSAVYLCASYKREEGDTQYFGPGTRLTVL.